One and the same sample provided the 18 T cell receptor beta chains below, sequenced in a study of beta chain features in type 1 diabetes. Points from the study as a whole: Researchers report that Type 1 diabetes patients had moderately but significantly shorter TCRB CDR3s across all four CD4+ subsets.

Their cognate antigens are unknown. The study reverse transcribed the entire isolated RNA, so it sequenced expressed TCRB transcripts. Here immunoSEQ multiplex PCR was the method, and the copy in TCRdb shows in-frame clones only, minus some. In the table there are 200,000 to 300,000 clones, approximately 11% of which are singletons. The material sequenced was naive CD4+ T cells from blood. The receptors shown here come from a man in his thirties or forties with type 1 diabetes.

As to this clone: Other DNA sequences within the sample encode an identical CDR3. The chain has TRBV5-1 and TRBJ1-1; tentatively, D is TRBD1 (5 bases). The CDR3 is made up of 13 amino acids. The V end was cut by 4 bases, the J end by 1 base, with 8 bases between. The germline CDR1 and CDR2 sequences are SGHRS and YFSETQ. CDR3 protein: CASSLTENTEAFF. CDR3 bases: TGCGCCAGCAGCCTGACAGAGAACACTGAAGCTTTCTTT.

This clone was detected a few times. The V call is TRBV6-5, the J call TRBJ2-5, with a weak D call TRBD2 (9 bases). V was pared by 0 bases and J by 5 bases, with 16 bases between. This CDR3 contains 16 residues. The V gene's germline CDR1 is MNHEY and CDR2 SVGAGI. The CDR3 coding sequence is TGTGCCAGCAGTTACTCGCAGGGGGCGGGGGGGGAGACCCAGTACTTC. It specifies CASSYSQGAGGETQYF.

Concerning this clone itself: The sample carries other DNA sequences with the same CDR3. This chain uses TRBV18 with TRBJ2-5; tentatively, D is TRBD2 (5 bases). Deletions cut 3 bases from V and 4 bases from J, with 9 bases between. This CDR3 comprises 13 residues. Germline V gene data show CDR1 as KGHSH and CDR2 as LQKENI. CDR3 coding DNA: TGTGCCAGCTCACCGACCGAGGGAGAGACCCAGTACTTC. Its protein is CASSPTEGETQYF.

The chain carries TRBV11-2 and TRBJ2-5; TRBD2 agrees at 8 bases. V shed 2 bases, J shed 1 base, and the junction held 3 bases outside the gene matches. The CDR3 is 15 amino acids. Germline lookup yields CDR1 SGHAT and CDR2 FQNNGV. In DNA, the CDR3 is TGTGCCAGCAGCTTAACGGGGGGGCGCCAAGAGACCCAGTACTTC. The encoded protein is CASSLTGGRQETQYF.

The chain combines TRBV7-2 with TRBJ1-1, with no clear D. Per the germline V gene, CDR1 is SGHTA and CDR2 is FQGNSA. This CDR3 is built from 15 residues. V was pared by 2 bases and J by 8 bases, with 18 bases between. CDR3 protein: CASSLLGPLGGEAFF. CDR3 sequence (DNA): TGTGCCAGCAGCTTATTGGGCCCCCTCGGCGGGGAAGCTTTCTTT.

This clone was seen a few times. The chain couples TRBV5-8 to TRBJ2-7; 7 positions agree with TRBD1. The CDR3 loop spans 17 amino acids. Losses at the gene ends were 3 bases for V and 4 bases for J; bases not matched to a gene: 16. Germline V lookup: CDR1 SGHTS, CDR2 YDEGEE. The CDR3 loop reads CASSWDRPSGLLYEQYF. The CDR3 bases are TGTGCCAGCAGCTGGGACAGACCTTCGGGGTTACTGTACGAGCAGTACTTC.

In DNA form, the CDR3 reads TGTGCCAGCAGCTTAGGGGGTAGCGGTATCACAGATACGCAGTATTTT. Translating it yields CASSLGGSGITDTQYF. The chain couples TRBV7-8 to TRBJ2-3, with D perhaps TRBD2 (6 bases). The germline V and J ends were trimmed by 1 base and 2 bases, with 13 bases remaining between them. The CDR3 is 16 residues long. CDR1 is SGHVS, CDR2 FQNEAQ, per germline.

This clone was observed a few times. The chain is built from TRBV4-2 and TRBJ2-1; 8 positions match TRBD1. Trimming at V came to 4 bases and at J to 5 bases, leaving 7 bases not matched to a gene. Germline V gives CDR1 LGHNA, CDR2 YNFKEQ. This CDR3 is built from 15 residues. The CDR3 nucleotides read TGTGCCAGCAGCCCCCGGACAGGGCACAACAATGAGCAGTTCTTC. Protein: CASSPRTGHNNEQFF.

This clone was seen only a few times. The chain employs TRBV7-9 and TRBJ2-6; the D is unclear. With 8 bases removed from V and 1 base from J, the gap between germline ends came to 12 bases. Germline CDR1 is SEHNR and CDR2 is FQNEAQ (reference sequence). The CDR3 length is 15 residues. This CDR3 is CASVVFGSGANVLTF. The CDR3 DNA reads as TGTGCCAGCGTAGTGTTTGGTTCTGGGGCCAACGTCCTGACTTTC.

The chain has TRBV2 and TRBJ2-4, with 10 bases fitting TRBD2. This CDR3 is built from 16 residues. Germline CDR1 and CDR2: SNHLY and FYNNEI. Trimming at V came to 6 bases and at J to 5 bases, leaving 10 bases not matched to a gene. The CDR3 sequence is CASRLTSGVTQNIQYF. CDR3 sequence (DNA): TGTGCCAGCAGGCTCACTAGCGGGGTGACTCAAAACATTCAGTACTTC.

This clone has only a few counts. The DNA of the CDR3 is TGTGCCAGCAGCCCATCACTGGGGAGTAATCAGCCCCAGCATTTT. Protein sequence: CASSPSLGSNQPQHF. V and J are TRBV4-2 and TRBJ1-5; D not certain. From germline, CDR1 is LGHNA and CDR2 YNFKEQ. Deletions cut 4 bases from V and 4 bases from J, with 14 bases between. This CDR3 is 15 amino acids long.

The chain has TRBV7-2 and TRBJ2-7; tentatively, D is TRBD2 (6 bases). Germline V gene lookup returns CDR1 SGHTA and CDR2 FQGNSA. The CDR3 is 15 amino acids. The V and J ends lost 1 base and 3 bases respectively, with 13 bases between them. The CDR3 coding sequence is TGTGCCAGCAGCTTAGAATCTCGGCGGGACTACGAGCAGTACTTC. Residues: CASSLESRRDYEQYF.

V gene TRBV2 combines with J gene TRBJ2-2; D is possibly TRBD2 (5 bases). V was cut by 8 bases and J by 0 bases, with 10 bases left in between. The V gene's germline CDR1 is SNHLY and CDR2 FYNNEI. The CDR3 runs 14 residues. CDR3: CASRPGTNTGELFF. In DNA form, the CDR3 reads TGTGCCAGCCGGCCGGGGACGAACACCGGGGAGCTGTTTTTT.

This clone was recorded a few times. The CDR3 region has the DNA TGCGCCAGCAGCCAAGACAGGGGGGAGACCCAGTACTTC. It codes for CASSQDRGETQYF. The chain has TRBV4-1 and TRBJ2-5; TRBD1 aligns across 7 bases. Germline V lookup: CDR1 MGHRA, CDR2 YSYEKL. After removal of 0 bases from V and 5 bases from J, the junction contained 0 bases not matched to a gene. The CDR3 covers 13 residues.

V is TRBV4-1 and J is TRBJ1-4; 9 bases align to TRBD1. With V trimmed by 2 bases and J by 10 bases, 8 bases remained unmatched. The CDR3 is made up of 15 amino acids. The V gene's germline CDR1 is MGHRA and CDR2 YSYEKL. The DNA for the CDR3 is TGCGCCAGCAGCCAACCGCGGGACAGGGCGGCAAAACTGTTTTTT. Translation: CASSQPRDRAAKLFF.

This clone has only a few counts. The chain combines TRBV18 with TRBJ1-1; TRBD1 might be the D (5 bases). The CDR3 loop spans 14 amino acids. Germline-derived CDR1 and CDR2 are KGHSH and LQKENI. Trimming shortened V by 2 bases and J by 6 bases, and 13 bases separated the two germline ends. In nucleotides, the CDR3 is TGTGCCAGCTCACCAACGGGGGATCTCGCTGAAGCTTTCTTT. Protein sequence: CASSPTGDLAEAFF.

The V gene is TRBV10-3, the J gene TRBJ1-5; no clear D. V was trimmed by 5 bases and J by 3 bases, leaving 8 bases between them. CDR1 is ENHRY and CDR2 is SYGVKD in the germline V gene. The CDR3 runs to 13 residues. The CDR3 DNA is TGTGCCATCAGTTCAGGCCTCAATCAGCCCCAGCATTTT. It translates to CAISSGLNQPQHF.

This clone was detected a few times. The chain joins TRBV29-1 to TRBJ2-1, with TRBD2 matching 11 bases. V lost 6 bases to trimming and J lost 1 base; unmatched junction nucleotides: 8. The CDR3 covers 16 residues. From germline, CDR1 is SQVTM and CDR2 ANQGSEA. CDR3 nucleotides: TGCAGCGTCCGCCGACTAGCGGGGATTTCCTACAATGAGCAGTTCTTC. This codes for CSVRRLAGISYNEQFF.